These 6 T cell receptor beta chains were sequenced from one sample in a study of CD8 T cells in ankylosing spondylitis. TCRdb recomputed calls from the 5' RACE reads with MiXCR, one row per CDR3 protein. The sample has about 450,000 distinct CDR3 sequences; 26% are singletons. Their antigens remain unidentified. Study-wide results and caveats: Characteristic of ankylosing spondylitis blood, it appeared, was a TCR beta motif comprising eight highly homologous variants.

The sample was blood, either unsorted or a sorted T cell fraction (not recorded which). All receptors come from a male donor with ankylosing spondylitis.

This clonotype was picked up a small number of times. The CDR3 sequence is CASSPRLAVRQETQYF. CDR3 DNA sequence: TGTGCCAGCAGCCCCAGATTGGCGGTCAGACAAGAGACCCAGTACTTC. The genes are TRBV12-3 or TRBV12-4 and TRBJ2-5, with unresolved D. The CDR3 loop spans 16 amino acids. Trimming removed 6 bases at V and 2 bases at J, with 19 bases between.

The chain is built from TRBV12-3 or TRBV12-4 and TRBJ2-5; the match to TRBD1 covers 10 bases. The CDR3 has 14 amino acids. V lost 6 bases, J lost 5 bases, and 6 bases stayed unmatched. CDR3 nucleotides: TGTGCCAGCAGCAGACAGGGGGCCGGTGAGACCCAGTACTTC. The encoded protein is CASSRQGAGETQYF.

V gene TRBV20-1 combines with J gene TRBJ2-2; 7 bases match TRBD2. Trimming cost V 0 bases and J 6 bases; bases outside gene matches: 4. The germline gives CDR1 DFQATT, CDR2 SNEGSKA (reference sequence). There are 14 residues in the CDR3. CDR3 region: CSARDPRGAGELFF. CDR3 nucleotide sequence: TGCAGTGCTAGAGATCCCCGGGGGGCCGGGGAGCTGTTTTTT.

The chain joins TRBV19 to TRBJ2-3, with 8 positions matching TRBD2. This CDR3 contains 16 residues. After removal of 10 bases from V and 1 base from J, the junction contained 13 bases not matched to a gene. Germline assignment: CDR1 LNHDA and CDR2 SQIVND (reference sequence). The CDR3 loop reads CATRSWGREGTDTQYF. The CDR3 DNA is TGTGCCACCCGTTCGTGGGGGCGGGAGGGCACAGATACGCAGTATTTT.

The sample holds many counts of this clonotype. V usage is TRBV27 and J usage is TRBJ2-2; D remains ambiguous. Germline V CDR1 and CDR2: MNHEY, SMNVEV (reference sequence). This CDR3 has 11 amino acids. Trimming removed 6 bases at V and 8 bases at J, with 7 bases between. CDR3 DNA sequence: TGTGCCAGCAGCATGAGGGGGGAGCTGTTTTTT. Translated: CASSMRGELFF.

In this sample, this clonotype turned up many times. J is TRBJ2-2 and V is TRBV10-3; 9 bases match TRBD1. There are 14 residues in the CDR3. J lost 3 bases, V lost 4 bases, and 0 bases had no gene match. Germline V gene sequence: CDR1 ENHRY, CDR2 SYGVKD. This CDR3 reads CAISGDRDTGELFF. The CDR3 nucleotides are TGTGCCATCAGTGGGGACAGGGACACCGGGGAGCTGTTTTTT.